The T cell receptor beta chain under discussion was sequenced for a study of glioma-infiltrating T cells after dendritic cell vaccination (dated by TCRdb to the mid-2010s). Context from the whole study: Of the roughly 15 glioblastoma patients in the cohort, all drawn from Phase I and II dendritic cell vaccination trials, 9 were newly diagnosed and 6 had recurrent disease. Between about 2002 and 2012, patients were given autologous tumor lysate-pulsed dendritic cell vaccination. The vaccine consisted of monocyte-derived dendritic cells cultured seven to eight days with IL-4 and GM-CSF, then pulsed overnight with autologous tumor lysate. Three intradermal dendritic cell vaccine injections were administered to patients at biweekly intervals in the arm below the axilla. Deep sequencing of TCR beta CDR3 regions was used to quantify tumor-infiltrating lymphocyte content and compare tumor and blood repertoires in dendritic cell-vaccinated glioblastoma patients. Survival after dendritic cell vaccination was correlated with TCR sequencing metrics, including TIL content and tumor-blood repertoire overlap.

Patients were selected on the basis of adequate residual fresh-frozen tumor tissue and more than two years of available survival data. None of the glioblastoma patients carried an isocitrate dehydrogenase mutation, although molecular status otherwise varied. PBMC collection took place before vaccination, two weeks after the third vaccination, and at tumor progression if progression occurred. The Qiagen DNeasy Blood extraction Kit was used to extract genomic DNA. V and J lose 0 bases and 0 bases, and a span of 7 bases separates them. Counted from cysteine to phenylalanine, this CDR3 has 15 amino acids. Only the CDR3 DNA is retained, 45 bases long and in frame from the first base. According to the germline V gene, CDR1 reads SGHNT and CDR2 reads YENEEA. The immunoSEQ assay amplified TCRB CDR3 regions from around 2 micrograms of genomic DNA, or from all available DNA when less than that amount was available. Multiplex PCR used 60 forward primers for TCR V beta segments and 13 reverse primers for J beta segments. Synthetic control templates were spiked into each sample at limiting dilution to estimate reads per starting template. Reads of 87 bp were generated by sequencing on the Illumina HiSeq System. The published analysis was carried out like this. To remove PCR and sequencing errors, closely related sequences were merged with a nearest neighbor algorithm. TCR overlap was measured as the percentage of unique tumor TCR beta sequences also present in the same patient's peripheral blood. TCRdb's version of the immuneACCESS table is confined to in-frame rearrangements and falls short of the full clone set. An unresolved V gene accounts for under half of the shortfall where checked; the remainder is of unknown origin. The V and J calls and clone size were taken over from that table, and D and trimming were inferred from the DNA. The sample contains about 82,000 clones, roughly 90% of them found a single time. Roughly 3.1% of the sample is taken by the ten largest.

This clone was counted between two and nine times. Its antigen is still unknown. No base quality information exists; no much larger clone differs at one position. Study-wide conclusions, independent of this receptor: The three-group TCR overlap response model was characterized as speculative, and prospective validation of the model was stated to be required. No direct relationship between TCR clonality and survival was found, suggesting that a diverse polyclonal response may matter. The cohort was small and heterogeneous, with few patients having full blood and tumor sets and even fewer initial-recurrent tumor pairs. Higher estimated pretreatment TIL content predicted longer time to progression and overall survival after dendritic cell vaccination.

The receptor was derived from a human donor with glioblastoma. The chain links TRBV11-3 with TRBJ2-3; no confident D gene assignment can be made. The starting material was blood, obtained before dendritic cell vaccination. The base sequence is TGTGCCAGCAGCTTAGAACGGTTTAGCACAGATACGCAGTATTTT. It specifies CASSLERFSTDTQYF.